This record concerns one T cell receptor (beta chain) sequence. It has no known antigen specificity. Germline and junction disagree at one end, which may indicate a read error. The entry originates in a study of metastatic and nonmetastatic thyroid tumors (dated by TCRdb to the early 2020s). With respect to the entire study: For patients with malignant and with benign thyroid disease, the researchers compared repertoires between peripheral blood samples and tumor or nodule tissue samples.

Beyond this particular receptor, the publication reports: In both blood and tumor samples, malignant tumors were reported to have significantly higher TCR beta diversity than benign nodules.

The CDR3 covers 11 residues, taking in both the cysteine and the phenylalanine. Of the read, only the CDR3 DNA is kept; its 33 bases are in frame from base 1. The germline V gene yields MNHNS for CDR1 and SASEGT for CDR2. Before undergoing thyroid surgery, none of the patients had been given any kind of treatment. Using T-cell receptor beta sequencing, the researchers looked back retrospectively at clinical samples from patients, gathered between about 2012 and 2018. The library was generated by PCR. Sequencing instrument: Illumina HiSeq 4000. The TCR beta-chain CDR3 region of each patient was profiled by high-throughput sequencing. Under the source paper's analysis protocol: The researchers built a classifier to tell apart papillary thyroid cancer patients with distant metastasis, based on CDR3 differences among clinicopathological groups. The Shannon index was used to measure repertoire diversity, and the Morisita-Horn index was used to measure how similar tumor and blood repertoires were. TCRdb trimmed public reads at Q25 via fastp, called clones via MiXCR and kept in-frame beta chains. It is TCRdb's table, rather than the study itself, that gives the V and J calls and clone size. A total of tens of thousands of clones appear in this sample, 9% to 14% of them only once. The ten most abundant clones make up roughly 9% of the sample.

Sequencing input: blood. This receptor was identified in a male donor with papillary thyroid cancer or a benign thyroid nodule (not recorded which). Some clones in this sample may be carry-over from other donors' samples. The sequence joins TRBV6-1 to TRBJ1-1; no confident D gene assignment can be made. The encoded CDR3 is CASWNYTQAFF. The DNA reads as follows: TGTGCCAGCTGGAATTACACTCAAGCTTTCTTT.